The 24 T cell receptor beta chains reported below all come from one sample, sequenced in a study of PD-1 blockade in classical Hodgkin lymphoma. Some clones are missing from TCRdb's copy, which holds only in-frame ones; the method was immunoSEQ multiplex PCR. The sample contains roughly 48,000 clones, more than 75% of which appear only once. Regarding time point: cycle 4 day 1 (C4D1), after more than five weeks of nivolumab. Relapses following autologous stem cell transplantation were seen in all patients, with brentuximab vedotin exposure varying. The material sequenced was peripheral blood mononuclear cells (PBMCs), taken before the fourth cycle of nivolumab. All receptors come from a human donor with classical Hodgkin lymphoma.

The chain links TRBV2 to TRBJ2-3; D is ambiguous. Trimming left V 6 bases short and J 2 bases short, with 18 bases between. The length of the CDR3 is 16 residues. Germline CDR1 reads SNHLY; CDR2 reads FYNNEI. The CDR3 loop is CASRRLVPRNTDTQYF. The CDR3 DNA reads as TGTGCCAGCAGAAGATTGGTCCCGCGCAACACAGATACGCAGTATTTT. Full variable domain (remainder filled in from reference TRBV2 and TRBJ2-3): EPEVTQTPSHQVTQMGQEVILRCVPISNHLYFYWYRQILGQKVEFLVSFYNNEISEKSEIFDDQFSVERPDGSNFTLKIRSTKLEDSAMYFCASRRLVPRNTDTQYFGPGTRLTVL.

CDR3 nucleotide sequence: TGTGCCAGTAGTATCCTAGCGGGAGTCCATGAGCAGTTCTTC. Translation: CASSILAGVHEQFF. The chain has TRBV19 and TRBJ2-1; 10 bases match TRBD2. The germline gives CDR1 LNHDA, CDR2 SQIVND (reference sequence). Trimming removed 3 bases from V and 8 bases from J; junction bases left unmatched: 4. The CDR3 runs 14 residues.

The chain couples TRBV5-1 to TRBJ1-1, with 11 nucleotides matching TRBD1. Per the germline V gene, CDR1 is SGHRS and CDR2 is YFSETQ. The length of the CDR3 is 14 residues. After removal of 4 bases from V and 4 bases from J, the junction contained 3 bases not matched to a gene. The CDR3 region is CASSTGQGGTEAFF. The CDR3 DNA reads TGCGCCAGCAGCACGGGACAGGGGGGCACTGAAGCTTTCTTT.

V and J are TRBV28 and TRBJ1-1, with no clear D. With 3 bases removed from V and 4 bases from J, the gap between germline ends came to 9 bases. CDR1 is MDHEN and CDR2 is SYDVKM in the germline V gene. There are 13 residues in the CDR3. The CDR3 protein is CASSFVGITEAFF. The CDR3 DNA is TGTGCCAGCAGTTTTGTCGGGATCACTGAAGCTTTCTTT.

The J gene is TRBJ1-2, the V gene TRBV5-1; D is undetermined. The CDR3 extends over 14 amino acids. The germline CDR1 and CDR2 sequences are SGHRS and YFSETQ. Deletions cut 0 bases from V and 6 bases from J, with 12 bases between. The CDR3 sequence: CASSLGKGGDGYTF. In nucleotides, the CDR3 is TGCGCCAGCAGCTTGGGCAAAGGCGGCGATGGCTACACCTTC.

This sequence joins TRBV28 and TRBJ2-7; 12 bases are shared with TRBD2. The junction had 1 base not matched to a gene; V was cut back by 5 bases and J by 2 bases. There are 14 residues in the CDR3. The V gene's germline CDR1 is MDHEN and CDR2 SYDVKM. CDR3 in DNA: TGTGCCAGCAGTCGGACTAGCGGGACCTACGAGCAGTACTTC. It encodes CASSRTSGTYEQYF.

This chain joins TRBV19 and TRBJ2-1; no reliable D call. V shed 0 bases and J shed 4 bases, with 7 bases lying between them. The CDR3 runs 14 residues. CDR1 is LNHDA, CDR2 SQIVND, per germline (reference sequence). Here the CDR3 reads CASSIEVGYNEQFF. In DNA form, the CDR3 reads TGTGCCAGTAGTATAGAGGTGGGTTACAATGAGCAGTTCTTC.

V usage is TRBV2 and J usage is TRBJ1-4; 8 bases align to TRBD1. CDR3 size: 17 residues. CDR1 is SNHLY and CDR2 is FYNNEI in the germline V gene. Trimming took 4 bases from V and 5 from J; bases not matched to a gene: 12. The CDR3 region is CASSVSQGAKLNEKLFF. The DNA of the CDR3 is TGTGCCAGCAGTGTCAGTCAGGGGGCAAAGCTAAATGAAAAACTGTTTTTT.

The chain employs TRBV4-1 and TRBJ2-7, with TRBD2 identical over 8 bases. Germline loops: CDR1 MGHRA, CDR2 YSYEKL. The V and J ends lost 4 bases and 2 bases, in that order; junction bases with no gene match: 7. This CDR3 spans 15 amino acids. The CDR3 loop reads CASSPKAGATYEQYF. The CDR3 nucleotides are TGCGCCAGCAGCCCCAAAGCGGGGGCAACCTACGAGCAGTACTTC.

J is TRBJ1-2 and V is TRBV4-3, with a weak D call TRBD1 (5 bases). This CDR3 region has 14 residues. V gave up 0 bases and J gave up 6 bases, with 11 bases separating them. Germline CDR1 reads LGHNA; CDR2 reads YSLEER. CDR3 loop: CASSQDGQGHGYTF. CDR3 nucleotide sequence: TGCGCCAGCAGCCAAGATGGCCAGGGCCATGGCTACACCTTC.

This chain uses TRBV19 with TRBJ2-3, with TRBD2 identical over 8 bases. The CDR3 is 13 amino acids. Germline trimming cut 9 bases from V and 0 bases from J; bases unmatched to any gene: 2. Germline V gene lookup returns CDR1 LNHDA and CDR2 SQIVND (reference sequence). DNA of the CDR3: TGTGCCAGCTCTAGCGGGAGCACAGATACGCAGTATTTT. Residues: CASSSGSTDTQYF.

This chain connects TRBV19 to TRBJ2-5; D possibly matches TRBD1 or TRBD2 (5 bases each). Germline CDR1 and CDR2: LNHDA and SQIVND (reference sequence). With 1 base removed from V and 7 bases from J, the gap between germline ends came to 13 bases. The CDR3 is made up of 14 amino acids. The CDR3 here is CASSIVGRAGTQYF. In DNA, the CDR3 is TGTGCCAGTAGTATAGTTGGCAGGGCGGGGACCCAGTACTTC.

This chain joins TRBV28 and TRBJ2-2; 11 positions match TRBD2. The CDR3 spans 15 residues. The germline V gene encodes CDR1 MDHEN and CDR2 SYDVKM. V was clipped by 6 bases and J by 3 bases; unmatched bases: 3. This CDR3 reads CASRAGLADTGELFF. The CDR3 DNA reads as TGTGCCAGCAGAGCGGGACTAGCGGACACCGGGGAGCTGTTTTTT.

J is TRBJ2-7 and V is TRBV7-2; D is unclear. Trimming took 2 bases from V and 3 from J, leaving 14 bases between them. Germline loops: CDR1 SGHTA, CDR2 FQGNSA. This CDR3 is 15 amino acids long. In DNA form, the CDR3 reads TGTGCCAGCAGCTTAAGGTTTGAATTCCTCTACGAGCAGTACTTC. It is translated as CASSLRFEFLYEQYF.

The V call is TRBV19, the J call TRBJ2-7, with 7 bases lining up with TRBD2. Germline CDR1 reads LNHDA; CDR2 reads SQIVND (reference sequence). The junction had 8 bases not matched to a gene; V was cut back by 6 bases and J by 0 bases. There are 15 residues in the CDR3. DNA of the CDR3: TGTGCCAGTAGGACCACCGGGACTAACTCCTACGAGCAGTACTTC. This encodes CASRTTGTNSYEQYF.

The rearrangement joins TRBV9 to TRBJ2-3; D possibly corresponds to TRBD2 (6 bases). Between the trimmed V and J ends, which lost 2 bases and 0 bases, there was a span of 10 bases. This CDR3 comprises 15 residues. Germline assignment: CDR1 SGDLS and CDR2 YYNGEE. The CDR3 DNA is TGTGCCAGCAGCGTTAGCGGATATAGCACAGATACGCAGTATTTT. Its translation is CASSVSGYSTDTQYF.

CDR3 in DNA: TGTGCCAGCAGTAAAGGCAGCTTAGCGGCGTACCAAGAGACCCAGTACTTC. It translates to CASSKGSLAAYQETQYF. V is TRBV28 and J is TRBJ2-5, with TRBD2 as a possible D gene (6 bases). Germline V gives CDR1 MDHEN, CDR2 SYDVKM. The length of the CDR3 is 17 residues. V lost 5 bases and J lost 0, with 19 bases in between.

The chain has TRBV28 and TRBJ2-7; D gene ambiguous. CDR3 length: 18 amino acids. In germline, CDR1 is MDHEN, CDR2 SYDVKM. V dropped 5 bases and J dropped 1 base, with 24 bases sitting between them. The CDR3 DNA sequence: TGTGCCAGCAGTCCTATTTCCCTCTTAGAGAGGCTTTCCTACGAGCAGTACTTC. Its protein product is CASSPISLLERLSYEQYF. Variable domain in full (rest from reference TRBV28 and TRBJ2-7): DVKVTQSSRYLVKRTGEKVFLECVQDMDHENMFWYRQDPGLGLRLIYFSYDVKMKEKGDIPEGYSVSREKKERFSLILESASTNQTSMYLCASSPISLLERLSYEQYFGPGTRLTVT.

The gene calls are TRBV28 and TRBJ2-7; D gene ambiguous. This CDR3 spans 10 amino acids. CDR1 is MDHEN, CDR2 SYDVKM, per germline. The V end lost 5 bases, the J end lost 2 bases, and 1 base lay between the germline ends. Here the CDR3 reads CASSAYEQYF. CDR3 in DNA: TGTGCCAGCAGTGCCTACGAGCAGTACTTC.

The CDR3 region is CSVESINEKLFF. The CDR3 DNA follows: TGCAGCGTTGAAAGTATTAATGAAAAACTGTTTTTT. The chain recombines TRBV29-1 with TRBJ1-4; D is unclear. The CDR3 is made up of 12 amino acids. V lost 2 bases and J 4 bases, leaving 5 bases between the germline ends. Germline lookup yields CDR1 SQVTM and CDR2 ANQGSEA. Drawing the rest from reference TRBV29-1 and TRBJ1-4, the complete variable domain is SAVISQKPSRDICQRGTSLTIQCQVDSQVTMMFWYRQQPGQSLTLIATANQGSEATYESGFVIDKFPISRPNLTFSTLTVSNMSPEDSSIYLCSVESINEKLFFGSGTQLSVL.

The chain is built from TRBV5-8 and TRBJ2-5, with 8 bases fitting TRBD1. The CDR3 is 14 residues long. Germline-derived CDR1 and CDR2 are SGHTS and YDEGEE. V shed 5 bases and J 1 base; nucleotides not matched to a gene: 4. The CDR3 reads CASRQTGAQETQYF. DNA for the CDR3: TGTGCCAGCAGACAGACAGGGGCCCAAGAGACCCAGTACTTC.

The chain employs TRBV7-3 and TRBJ1-1, with D tentatively TRBD1 (5 bases). CDR3 length: 13 residues. Between the trimmed V and J ends, which lost 0 bases and 9 bases, there was a span of 11 bases. The germline CDR1 and CDR2 sequences are SGHTA and FQGTGA. CDR3 coding DNA: TGTGCCAGCAGCTTAACGTTTATGGGACAAGCTTTCTTT. This translates into CASSLTFMGQAFF.

This clone has a handful of counts. This chain links TRBV5-6 with TRBJ2-7; 9 bases align to TRBD1. With 5 bases clipped from V and 9 bases from J, the junction kept 12 bases outside the gene matches. The CDR3 is 14 amino acids. Germline V gene data show CDR1 as SGHDT and CDR2 as YYEEEE. CDR3 loop: CASSHGTGTGGQYF. CDR3 bases: TGTGCCAGCAGTCACGGGACAGGGACCGGGGGGCAGTACTTC. Combining the CDR3 with reference TRBV5-6 and TRBJ2-7 gives the whole variable domain DAGVTQSPTHLIKTRGQQVTLRCSPKSGHDTVSWYQQALGQGPQFIFQYYEEEERQRGNFPDRFSGHQFPNYSSELNVNALLLGDSALYLCASSHGTGTGGQYFGPGTRLTVT.

The J gene is TRBJ1-5, the V gene TRBV6-5; D is perhaps TRBD1 (5 bases). V was shortened by 4 bases and J by 9 bases, with 16 bases between the two germline ends. The CDR3 covers 14 residues. Germline V gene lookup returns CDR1 MNHEY and CDR2 SVGAGI. The DNA of the CDR3 is TGTGCCAGCAGTTCGGACATCGTCGGGACGCCCCAGCATTTT. This translates into CASSSDIVGTPQHF.